This TCR beta chain was sequenced in a study of tumor-infiltrating lymphocytes in primary liver carcinoma. Researchers drew blood RNA from unsorted whole blood and extracted germline DNA as well. A constant-region primer primed TCR beta cDNA synthesis from about 530 ng of total RNA. What produced the TCR beta libraries was three nested multiplex PCR rounds using slightly modified ARM-PCR. TRBV1-TRBV30 forward and Cbeta reverse primers drove the first two approximately 10-cycle rounds. TCRdb fed the multiplex PCR reads into MiXCR, producing one record per CDR3 protein. The sample lists 300,000 to 400,000 distinct CDR3 sequences; 65% were seen once. On this clonotype itself: The antigen is not known. This could be a read error, since a much larger clone is one nucleotide away.

Study-level results: Tumors significantly exceeded blood in top-250-clone fraction (p = 0.039). Whereas tumor region pairs overlapped more, tumor-adjacent and tumor-blood pairs overlapped less.

CDR3 length: 15 residues. From germline, CDR1 is MNHEY and CDR2 SVGEGT. The sequence came from a middle-aged man with primary liver carcinoma and hepatitis B virus infection. The sequenced sample consisted of peripheral blood. The chain links TRBV6-2 or TRBV6-3 to TRBJ2-5; 10 nucleotides align to TRBD2. The DNA end favors TRBJ2-1, so the J call may be wrong. DNA of the CDR3: TGTGCCAGTTCCACCCAGCGGGAGGGCCTCCCTCCGCAGTTCTTC. The encoded protein is CASSTQREGLPPQFF.